The rows below give T cell receptor beta chains drawn from one sample of a study of CXCR3-negative and CXCR3-positive naive CD8 T cells. TCRdb reprocessed the 5' RACE reads and reports one entry per CDR3 protein, with no DNA. This repertoire includes 100,000 to 150,000 distinct CDR3 sequences. Material: naive CXCR3- CD8+ T cells from blood. Source of these receptors: a human donor in good health. Some clones in this sample may be carry-over from other donors' samples. Each CDR3 is given with its conserved first and last residue.

cdr3_aa,j_call,v_call
CASSSGTGRNIQYF,TRBJ2-4,TRBV5-1
CASNSISDEQFF,TRBJ2-1,TRBV7-8
CASSLPAGLGTDTQYF,TRBJ2-3,TRBV5-5
CASSINPEHNEQFF,TRBJ2-1,TRBV19
CSVELEGGDYGYTF,TRBJ1-2,TRBV29-1
CASSQDRLAADTQYF,TRBJ2-3,TRBV3-1
CASRPGILTDTQYF,TRBJ2-3,TRBV28
CASSFDTGTYEQYF,TRBJ2-7,TRBV28
CASSLGRQAFF,TRBJ2-1,TRBV5-1
CASSPPGQGLNEQFF,TRBJ2-1,TRBV7-9
CASSLGVGGLPQDEQYF,TRBJ2-7,TRBV12-3/TRBV12-4
CSAGQGANMNTEAFF,TRBJ1-1,TRBV20-1
CASSGTTFKGGTQYF,TRBJ2-3,TRBV28
CSVELGDTGELFF,TRBJ2-2,TRBV29-1
CSARRSGSQETQYF,TRBJ2-5,TRBV20-1
CASSQETPGNYGYTF,TRBJ1-2,TRBV4-1
CSVEPAMYEQFF,TRBJ2-1,TRBV29-1
CASSLLNEQFF,TRBJ2-1,TRBV27
CSASGFGGRSYNEQFF,TRBJ2-1,TRBV20-1
CASRRHRGAENGTEAFF,TRBJ1-1,TRBV6-6
CASADRGSTDTQYF,TRBJ2-3,TRBV28
CASRPSTSGRSEQFF,TRBJ2-1,TRBV6-5
CASSLDYGGLYEQYF,TRBJ2-7,TRBV5-1
CASSQDDLSYEQYF,TRBJ2-7,TRBV3-1
CSVEESAESYEQYF,TRBJ2-7,TRBV29-1
CAWPPGTSGETQYF,TRBJ2-5,TRBV30
CASSLSTLGLAGGYNEQFF,TRBJ2-1,TRBV28
CASSHPQGQGVGNQPQHF,TRBJ1-5,TRBV3-1
CASSFEAGRAQYF,TRBJ2-5,TRBV7-2
CASGGLDPHNSPLLF,TRBJ1-6,TRBV5-1
CASGLPATETQYF,TRBJ2-5,TRBV6-2/TRBV6-3
CASSAPGRADTQYF,TRBJ2-3,TRBV9
CASSQDPWGTDTQYF,TRBJ2-3,TRBV7-9
CASSFLDRLAVYEQYF,TRBJ2-7,TRBV27
CASSLKGRPQETQYF,TRBJ2-5,TRBV11-2
CASSEYGGSPGELFF,TRBJ2-2,TRBV25-1
CASSLLAQDNEQFF,TRBJ2-1,TRBV5-5
CASSLAAGGQNIQYF,TRBJ2-4,TRBV11-2
CAWSELGDEAFF,TRBJ1-1,TRBV30
CSAMTGANTEAFF,TRBJ1-1,TRBV29-1
CATSRGRGGYHTEAFF,TRBJ1-1,TRBV15
CSAEGDRGGNEQFF,TRBJ2-1,TRBV29-1
CASSLESWGGNQPQHF,TRBJ1-5,TRBV7-8
CASRRQASNTGELFF,TRBJ2-2,TRBV6-5
CASSEYYEQYF,TRBJ2-7,TRBV28
CASSFPKQAPTNTGELFF,TRBJ2-2,TRBV11-2
CASSSIPGQAQETQYF,TRBJ2-5,TRBV7-6
CSARNWRTSGGAYEQFF,TRBJ2-1,TRBV20-1
CSVATGGLDTQYF,TRBJ2-3,TRBV29-1
CASSQVRSGAGEQYF,TRBJ2-7,TRBV4-1
CASSLSKGAGLKTNTGELFF,TRBJ2-2,TRBV7-9
CASSVGYEQYF,TRBJ2-7,TRBV28
CASSLDWEYRAYEQYF,TRBJ2-7,TRBV5-1
CASSRFETDTNTGELFF,TRBJ2-2,TRBV4-2
CSARDLSGLADNEQFF,TRBJ2-1,TRBV20-1
CASSLGDRQGLGTEAFF,TRBJ1-1,TRBV5-4
CSTRDRGSGELFF,TRBJ2-2,TRBV29-1